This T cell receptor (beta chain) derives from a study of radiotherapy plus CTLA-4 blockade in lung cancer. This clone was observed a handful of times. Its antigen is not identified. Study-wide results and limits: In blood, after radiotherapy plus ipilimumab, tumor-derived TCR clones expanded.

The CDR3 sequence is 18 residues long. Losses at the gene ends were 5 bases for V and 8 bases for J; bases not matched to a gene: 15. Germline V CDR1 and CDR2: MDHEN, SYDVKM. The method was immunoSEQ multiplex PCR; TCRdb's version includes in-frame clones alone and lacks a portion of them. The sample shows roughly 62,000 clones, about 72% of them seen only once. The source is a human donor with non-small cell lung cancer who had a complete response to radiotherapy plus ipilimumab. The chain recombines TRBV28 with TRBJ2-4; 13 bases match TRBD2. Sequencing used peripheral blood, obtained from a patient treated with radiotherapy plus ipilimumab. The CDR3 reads CASSPAGLAGPYLDIQYF. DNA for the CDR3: TGTGCCAGCAGTCCCGCGGGACTAGCGGGGCCCTATCTTGACATTCAGTACTTC. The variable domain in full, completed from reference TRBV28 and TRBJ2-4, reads DVKVTQSSRYLVKRTGEKVFLECVQDMDHENMFWYRQDPGLGLRLIYFSYDVKMKEKGDIPEGYSVSREKKERFSLILESASTNQTSMYLCASSPAGLAGPYLDIQYFGAGTRLSVL.